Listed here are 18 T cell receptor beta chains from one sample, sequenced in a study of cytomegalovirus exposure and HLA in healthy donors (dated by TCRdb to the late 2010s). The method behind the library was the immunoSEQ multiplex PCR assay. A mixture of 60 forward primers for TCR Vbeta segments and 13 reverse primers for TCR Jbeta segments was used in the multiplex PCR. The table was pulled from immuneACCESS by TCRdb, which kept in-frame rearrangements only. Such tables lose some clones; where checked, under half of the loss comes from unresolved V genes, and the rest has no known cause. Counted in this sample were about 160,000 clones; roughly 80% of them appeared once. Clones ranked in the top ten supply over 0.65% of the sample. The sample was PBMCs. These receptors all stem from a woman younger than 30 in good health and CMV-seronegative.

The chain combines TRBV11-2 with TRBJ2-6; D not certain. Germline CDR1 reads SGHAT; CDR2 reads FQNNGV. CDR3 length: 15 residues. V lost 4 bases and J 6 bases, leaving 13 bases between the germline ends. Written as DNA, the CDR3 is TGTGCCAGCAGCTCAACAGTATCTTCGGCCAACGTCCTGACTTTC. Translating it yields CASSSTVSSANVLTF.

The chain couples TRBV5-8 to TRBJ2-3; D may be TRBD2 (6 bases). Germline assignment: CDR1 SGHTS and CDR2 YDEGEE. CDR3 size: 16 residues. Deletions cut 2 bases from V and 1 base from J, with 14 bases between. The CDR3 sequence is CASSFAGTTRTDTQYF. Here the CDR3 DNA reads TGTGCCAGCAGCTTCGCGGGGACGACCCGCACAGATACGCAGTATTTT.

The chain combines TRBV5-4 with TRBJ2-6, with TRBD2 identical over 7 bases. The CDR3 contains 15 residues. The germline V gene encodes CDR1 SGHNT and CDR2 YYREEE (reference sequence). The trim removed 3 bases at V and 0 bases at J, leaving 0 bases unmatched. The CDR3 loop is CASSWGGSGANVLTF. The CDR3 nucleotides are TGTGCCAGCAGCTGGGGGGGCTCTGGGGCCAACGTCCTGACTTTC.

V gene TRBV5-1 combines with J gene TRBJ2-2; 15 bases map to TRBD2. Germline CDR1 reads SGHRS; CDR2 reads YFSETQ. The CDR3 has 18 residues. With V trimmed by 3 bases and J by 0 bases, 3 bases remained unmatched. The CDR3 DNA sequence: TGCGCCAGCAGCTCTGGACTAGCGGGAGGGCCGAACACCGGGGAGCTGTTTTTT. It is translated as CASSSGLAGGPNTGELFF.

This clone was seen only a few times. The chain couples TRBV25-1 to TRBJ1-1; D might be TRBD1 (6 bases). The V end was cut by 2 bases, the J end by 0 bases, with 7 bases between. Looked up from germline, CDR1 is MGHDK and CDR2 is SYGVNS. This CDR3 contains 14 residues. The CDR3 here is CASSEQGLNTEAFF. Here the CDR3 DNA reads TGTGCCAGCAGTGAACAGGGGCTGAACACTGAAGCTTTCTTT.

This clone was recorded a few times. In DNA, the CDR3 is TGTGCCAGCTCCCTTACTAGCGGGAGTTACTACGAGCAGTACTTC. Protein product: CASSLTSGSYYEQYF. V gene TRBV18 combines with J gene TRBJ2-7; 11 positions agree with TRBD2. Per the germline V gene, CDR1 is KGHSH and CDR2 is LQKENI. The CDR3 is 15 amino acids. After removal of 6 bases from V and 3 bases from J, the junction contained 7 bases not matched to a gene.

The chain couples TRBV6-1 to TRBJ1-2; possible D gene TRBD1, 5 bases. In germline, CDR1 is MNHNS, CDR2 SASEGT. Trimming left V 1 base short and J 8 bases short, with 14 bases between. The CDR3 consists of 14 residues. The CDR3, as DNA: TGTGCCAGCAGTGAAGTGGACATACCTGGGGGCTACACCTTC. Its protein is CASSEVDIPGGYTF.

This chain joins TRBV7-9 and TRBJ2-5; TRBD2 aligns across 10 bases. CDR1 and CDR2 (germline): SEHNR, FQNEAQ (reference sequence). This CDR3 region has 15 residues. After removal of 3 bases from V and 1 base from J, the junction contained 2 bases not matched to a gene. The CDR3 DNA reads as TGTGCCAGCAGCTTTACTAGCGGGGTCCAAGAGACCCAGTACTTC. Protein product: CASSFTSGVQETQYF.

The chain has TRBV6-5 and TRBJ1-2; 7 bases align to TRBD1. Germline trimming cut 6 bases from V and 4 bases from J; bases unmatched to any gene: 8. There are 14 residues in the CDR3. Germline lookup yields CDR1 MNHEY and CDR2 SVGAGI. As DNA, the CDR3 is TGTGCCAGCAGCCCGGACAGGTCGGGCTATGGCTACACCTTC. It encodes CASSPDRSGYGYTF.

The chain's CDR3 is CASSITVISGNTIYF. The CDR3 coding sequence is TGTGCCAGTAGTATCACGGTGATCTCTGGAAACACCATATATTTT. The gene calls are TRBV19 and TRBJ1-3; D gene ambiguous. CDR1 is LNHDA and CDR2 is SQIVND in the germline V gene (reference sequence). Trimming shortened V by 3 bases and J by 0 bases, and 9 bases separated the two germline ends. The CDR3 loop spans 15 amino acids.

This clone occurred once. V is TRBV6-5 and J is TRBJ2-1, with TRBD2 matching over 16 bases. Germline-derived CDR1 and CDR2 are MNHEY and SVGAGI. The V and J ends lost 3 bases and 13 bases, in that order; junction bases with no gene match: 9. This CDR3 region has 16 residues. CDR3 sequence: CASSYTGTSGRAVQFF. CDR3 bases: TGTGCCAGCAGTTATACCGGGACTAGCGGGAGGGCCGTCCAGTTCTTC.

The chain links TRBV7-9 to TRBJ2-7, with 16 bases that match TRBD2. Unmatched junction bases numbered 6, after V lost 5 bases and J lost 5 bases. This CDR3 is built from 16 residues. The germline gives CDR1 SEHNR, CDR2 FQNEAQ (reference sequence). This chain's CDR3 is CASSPGLAGGLDEQYF. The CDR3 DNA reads TGTGCCAGCAGCCCGGGACTAGCGGGAGGGCTTGACGAGCAGTACTTC.

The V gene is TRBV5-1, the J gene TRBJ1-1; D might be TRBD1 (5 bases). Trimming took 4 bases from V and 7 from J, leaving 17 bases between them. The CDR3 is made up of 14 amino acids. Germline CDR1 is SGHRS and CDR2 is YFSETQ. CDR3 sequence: CASSLGGTHIEAFF. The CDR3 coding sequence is TGCGCCAGCAGCCTTGGAGGGACCCACATTGAAGCTTTCTTT.

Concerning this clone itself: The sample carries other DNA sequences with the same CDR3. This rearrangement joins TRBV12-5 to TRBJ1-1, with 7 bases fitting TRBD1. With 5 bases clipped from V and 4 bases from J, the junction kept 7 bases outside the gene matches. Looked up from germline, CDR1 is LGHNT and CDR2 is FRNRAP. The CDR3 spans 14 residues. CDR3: CASGRKQGSTEAFF. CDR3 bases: TGTGCTAGTGGTCGCAAACAGGGGAGCACTGAAGCTTTCTTT.

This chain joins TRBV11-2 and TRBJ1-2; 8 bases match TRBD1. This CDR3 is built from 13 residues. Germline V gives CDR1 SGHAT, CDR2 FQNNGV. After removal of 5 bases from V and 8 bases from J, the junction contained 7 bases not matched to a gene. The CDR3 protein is CASSGQGSRGYTF. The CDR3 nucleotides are TGTGCCAGCAGCGGACAGGGTTCGAGAGGCTACACCTTC.

The CDR3 nucleotides read TGTGCCAGTGCTCGACAGTTACAATCCTACGAGCAGTACTTC. This gives the protein CASARQLQSYEQYF. V usage is TRBV2 and J usage is TRBJ2-7, with a possible D match to TRBD1 (5 bases). Trimming removed 9 bases at V and 1 base at J, with 16 bases between. Germline lookup yields CDR1 SNHLY and CDR2 FYNNEI. The CDR3 covers 14 residues.

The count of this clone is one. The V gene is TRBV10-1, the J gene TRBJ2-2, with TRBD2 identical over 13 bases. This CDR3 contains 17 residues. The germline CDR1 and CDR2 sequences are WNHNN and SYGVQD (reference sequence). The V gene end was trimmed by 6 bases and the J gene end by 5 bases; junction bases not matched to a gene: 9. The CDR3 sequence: CASSPGLAGVKTGELFF. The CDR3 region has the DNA TGCGCCAGCAGCCCCGGACTAGCGGGAGTAAAGACCGGGGAGCTGTTTTTT.

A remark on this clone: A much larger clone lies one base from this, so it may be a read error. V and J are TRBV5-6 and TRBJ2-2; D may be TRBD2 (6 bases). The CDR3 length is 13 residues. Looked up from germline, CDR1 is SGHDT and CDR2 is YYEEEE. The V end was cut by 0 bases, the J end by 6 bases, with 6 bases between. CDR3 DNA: TGTGCCAGCAGCTTGGGACTAGCCGGGGAGCTGTTTTTT. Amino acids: CASSLGLAGELFF. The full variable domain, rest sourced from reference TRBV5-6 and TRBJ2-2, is DAGVTQSPTHLIKTRGQQVTLRCSPKSGHDTVSWYQQALGQGPQFIFQYYEEEERQRGNFPDRFSGHQFPNYSSELNVNALLLGDSALYLCASSLGLAGELFFGEGSRLTVL.